A selection of T cell receptor beta chains follows, all from one sample in a study of blood T cell repertoires in COVID-19. The assay was immunoSEQ multiplex PCR, and TCRdb's table has in-frame clones only and misses some. The repertoire holds some 190,000 clones, about 86% seen once, with 20% to 25% in the top ten. Sequencing input: PBMCs or T cells enriched from blood (not recorded which). The origin of the receptors is a woman between 35 and 50 years old in a cohort exposed to, infected with or recovered from COVID-19 (not recorded which). Both conserved end residues are part of each CDR3. The order of the fields is D gene, clone size, V gene, J gene, CDR3 protein, CDR3 DNA. D genes are given only for firm matches. Clone sizes are given selectively: once, few, many, or a class where the clone is expanded.

d_call: .
clone_size: .
v_call: TRBV4-1
j_call: TRBJ1-1
cdr3_aa: CASSQDPGGYTEAFF
cdr3_nt: TGCGCCAGCAGCCAAGACCCCGGGGGTTACACTGAAGCTTTCTTT

d_call: .
clone_size: .
v_call: TRBV6-5
j_call: TRBJ1-1
cdr3_aa: CASSTYQGAFF
cdr3_nt: TGTGCCAGCAGTACTTACCAGGGAGCTTTCTTT

d_call: .
clone_size: .
v_call: TRBV19
j_call: TRBJ1-6
cdr3_aa: CASSLAKYNSPLHF
cdr3_nt: TGTGCCAGTAGTTTAGCAAAATATAATTCACCCCTCCACTTT

d_call: TRBD1
clone_size: .
v_call: TRBV7-9
j_call: TRBJ1-1
cdr3_aa: CASSSSDRGRTEAFF
cdr3_nt: TGTGCCAGCAGCTCAAGCGACAGGGGGCGAACTGAAGCTTTCTTT

d_call: .
clone_size: .
v_call: TRBV19
j_call: TRBJ2-2
cdr3_aa: CASSIPGPPGELFF
cdr3_nt: TGTGCCAGTAGTATCCCAGGTCCCCCCGGGGAGCTGTTTTTT

d_call: .
clone_size: .
v_call: TRBV5-1
j_call: TRBJ2-3
cdr3_aa: CASSLVLQSTDTQYF
cdr3_nt: TGCGCCAGCAGCTTGGTATTACAAAGCACAGATACGCAGTATTTT

d_call: .
clone_size: few
v_call: TRBV4-3
j_call: TRBJ2-3
cdr3_aa: CASSQVLRGSTDTQYF
cdr3_nt: TGCGCCAGCAGCCAAGTACTCAGGGGAAGCACAGATACGCAGTATTTT

d_call: .
clone_size: .
v_call: TRBV4-1
j_call: TRBJ2-1
cdr3_aa: CASSQRDDQGDEQFF
cdr3_nt: TGCGCCAGCAGCCAGCGGGACGACCAAGGCGATGAGCAGTTCTTC

d_call: TRBD1
clone_size: .
v_call: TRBV7-8
j_call: TRBJ1-2
cdr3_aa: CASSPDRNYGYTF
cdr3_nt: TGTGCCAGCAGCCCGGACAGGAACTATGGCTACACCTTC

d_call: .
clone_size: .
v_call: TRBV29-1
j_call: TRBJ2-7
cdr3_aa: CSVGGDISRGDEQYF
cdr3_nt: TGCAGCGTTGGAGGGGACATCTCCAGGGGCGACGAGCAGTACTTC

d_call: .
clone_size: .
v_call: TRBV27
j_call: TRBJ1-5
cdr3_aa: CASTLYSNQPQHF
cdr3_nt: TGTGCCAGCACCCTTTATAGCAATCAGCCCCAGCATTTT